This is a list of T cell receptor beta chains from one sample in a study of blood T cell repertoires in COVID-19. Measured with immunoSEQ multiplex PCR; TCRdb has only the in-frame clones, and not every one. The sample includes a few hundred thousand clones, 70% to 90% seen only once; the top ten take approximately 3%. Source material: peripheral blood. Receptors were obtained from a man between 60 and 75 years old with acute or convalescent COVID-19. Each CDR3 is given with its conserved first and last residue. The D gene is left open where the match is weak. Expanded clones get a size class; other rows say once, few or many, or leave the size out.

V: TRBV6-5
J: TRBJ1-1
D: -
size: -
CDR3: CASRPGEFNTEAFF
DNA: TGTGCCAGCAGGCCCGGGGAGTTCAACACTGAAGCTTTCTTT

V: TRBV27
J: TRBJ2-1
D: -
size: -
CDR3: CASSLADNPSSYNEQFF
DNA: TGTGCCAGCAGTTTGGCGGACAACCCGAGCTCCTACAATGAGCAGTTCTTC

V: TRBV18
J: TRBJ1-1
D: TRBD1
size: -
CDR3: CASSPDRVEAFF
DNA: TGTGCCAGCTCACCGGACAGGGTTGAAGCTTTCTTT

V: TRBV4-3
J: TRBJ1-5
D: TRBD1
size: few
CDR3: CASSPRRTGDSNQPQHF
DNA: TGCGCCAGCAGCCCGAGAAGGACAGGAGATAGCAATCAGCCCCAGCATTTT

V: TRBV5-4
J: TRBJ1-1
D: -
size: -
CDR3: CASSLAAQANTEAFF
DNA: TGTGCCAGCAGCTTGGCCGCGCAGGCGAACACTGAAGCTTTCTTT

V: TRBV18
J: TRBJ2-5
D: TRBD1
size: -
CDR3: CASSPGTGETQYF
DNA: TGTGCCAGCTCACCTGGGACAGGGGAGACCCAGTACTTC

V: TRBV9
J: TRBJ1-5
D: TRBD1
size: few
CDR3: CASSGYKLTGEDSNQPQHF
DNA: TGTGCCAGCAGCGGATATAAATTGACAGGGGAGGATAGCAATCAGCCCCAGCATTTT

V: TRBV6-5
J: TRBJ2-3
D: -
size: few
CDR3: CASSREGRSTDTQYF
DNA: TGTGCCAGCAGTCGCGAGGGCCGAAGCACAGATACGCAGTATTTT

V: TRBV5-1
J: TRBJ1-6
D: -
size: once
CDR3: CASSSSPSGPGENSPLHF
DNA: TGCGCCAGCAGCTCGAGCCCGTCCGGGCCAGGGGAGAATTCACCCCTCCACTTT

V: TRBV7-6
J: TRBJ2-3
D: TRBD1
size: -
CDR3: CASSSNPGTGLGASTDTQYF
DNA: TGTGCCAGCAGCTCCAACCCCGGGACAGGGTTAGGGGCTAGCACAGATACGCAGTATTTT

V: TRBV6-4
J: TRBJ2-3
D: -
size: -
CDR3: CASSDSGAAKAGQYF
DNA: TGTGCCAGCAGTGACTCGGGGGCGGCAAAGGCAGGGCAGTATTTT

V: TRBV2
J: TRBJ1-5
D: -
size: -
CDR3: CASSVSNQPQHF
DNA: TGTGCCAGCAGTGTGTCAAATCAGCCCCAGCATTTT

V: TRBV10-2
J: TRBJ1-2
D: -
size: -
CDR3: CASSDRNSGGGYTF
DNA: TGCGCCAGCAGTGATCGAAACTCCGGAGGTGGCTACACCTTC

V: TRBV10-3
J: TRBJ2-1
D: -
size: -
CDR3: CAISESGLHNEQFF
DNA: TGTGCCATCAGTGAGTCGGGGCTCCACAATGAGCAGTTCTTC

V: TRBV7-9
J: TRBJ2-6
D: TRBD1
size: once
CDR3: CASSSSGTDSVLTF
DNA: TGTGCCAGCAGCTCCTCCGGGACAGATTCCGTCCTGACTTTC

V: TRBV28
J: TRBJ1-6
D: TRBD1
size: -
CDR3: CASSPQQGGNSPLHF
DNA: TGTGCCAGCAGCCCGCAACAGGGGGGTAATTCACCCCTCCACTTT

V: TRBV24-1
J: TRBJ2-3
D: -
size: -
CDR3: CATSDFGGREGADTQYF
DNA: TGTGCCACCAGTGATTTCGGGGGCAGGGAGGGTGCAGATACGCAGTATTTT

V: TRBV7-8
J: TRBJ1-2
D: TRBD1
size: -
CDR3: CASSLEGGRASYGYTF
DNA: TGTGCCAGCAGCTTAGAAGGGGGCAGGGCGAGCTATGGCTACACCTTC

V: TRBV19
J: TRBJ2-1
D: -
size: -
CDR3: CASTSLRGTPSYNEQFF
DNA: TGTGCCAGTACCTCTCTTAGAGGGACACCATCCTACAATGAGCAGTTCTTC

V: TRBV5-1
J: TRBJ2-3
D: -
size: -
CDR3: CASSLAIGQKSTDTQYF
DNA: TGCGCCAGCAGCTTGGCTATTGGACAAAAGAGCACAGATACGCAGTATTTT

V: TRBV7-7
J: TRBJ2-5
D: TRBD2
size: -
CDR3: CASSLSGGAGETQYF
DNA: TGTGCCAGCAGCTTGAGCGGGGGGGCTGGGGAGACCCAGTACTTC

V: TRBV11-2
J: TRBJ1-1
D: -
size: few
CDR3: CASASRGESEAFF
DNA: TGTGCCAGCGCCTCCCGCGGGGAAAGTGAAGCTTTCTTT

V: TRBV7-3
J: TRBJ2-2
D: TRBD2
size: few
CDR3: CASRGRRDYGELFF
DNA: TGTGCCAGCAGGGGAAGGCGGGACTACGGGGAGCTGTTTTTT

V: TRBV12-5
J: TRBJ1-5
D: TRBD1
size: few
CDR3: CASGPGQAGQPQHF
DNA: TGTGCTAGTGGCCCCGGACAGGCGGGACAGCCCCAGCATTTT

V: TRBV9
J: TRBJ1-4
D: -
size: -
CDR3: CASSPLGTPTNEKLFF
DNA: TGTGCCAGCAGCCCCTTAGGGACACCTACTAATGAAAAACTGTTTTTT

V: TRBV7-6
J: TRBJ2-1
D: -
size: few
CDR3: CASSRTRYNEQFF
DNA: TGTGCCAGCAGCAGGACTCGTTACAATGAGCAGTTCTTC

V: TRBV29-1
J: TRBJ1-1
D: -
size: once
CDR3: CSVVRQGGEAFF
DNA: TGCAGCGTTGTGCGCCAGGGCGGTGAAGCTTTCTTT

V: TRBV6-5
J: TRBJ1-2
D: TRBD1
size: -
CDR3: CASSSINSQTGNGYTF
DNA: TGTGCCAGCAGTTCAATCAATTCTCAGACAGGGAATGGCTACACCTTC

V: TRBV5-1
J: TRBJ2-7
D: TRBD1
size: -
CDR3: CASSRGQGSYEQYF
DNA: TGCGCCAGCAGCCGGGGACAGGGCTCCTACGAGCAGTACTTC

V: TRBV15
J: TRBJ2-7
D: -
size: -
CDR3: CATSPRPGPTYEQYF
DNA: TGTGCCACCAGCCCTCGTCCAGGGCCGACCTACGAGCAGTACTTC

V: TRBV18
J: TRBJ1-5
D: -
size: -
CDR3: CASSPREGGNQPQHF
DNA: TGTGCCAGCTCACCACGGGAGGGCGGCAATCAGCCCCAGCATTTT

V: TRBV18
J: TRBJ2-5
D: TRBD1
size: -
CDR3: CASSPSGQGKTQYF
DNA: TGTGCCAGCTCACCCTCGGGACAGGGAAAGACCCAGTACTTC

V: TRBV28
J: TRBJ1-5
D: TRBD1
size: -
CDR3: CASSWGQINQPQHF
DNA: TGTGCCAGCAGCTGGGGACAGATCAATCAGCCCCAGCATTTT

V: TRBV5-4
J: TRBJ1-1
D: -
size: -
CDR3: CASSPGGRTKNTEAFF
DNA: TGTGCCAGCAGCCCGGGAGGACGGACCAAGAACACTGAAGCTTTCTTT

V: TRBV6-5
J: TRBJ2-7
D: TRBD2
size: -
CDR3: CASTPGRGAYEQYF
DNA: TGTGCCAGCACCCCAGGCCGGGGGGCCTACGAGCAGTACTTC

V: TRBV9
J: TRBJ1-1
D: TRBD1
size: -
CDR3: CASSHMTGKNTEAFF
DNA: TGTGCCAGCAGTCACATGACAGGGAAGAACACTGAAGCTTTCTTT